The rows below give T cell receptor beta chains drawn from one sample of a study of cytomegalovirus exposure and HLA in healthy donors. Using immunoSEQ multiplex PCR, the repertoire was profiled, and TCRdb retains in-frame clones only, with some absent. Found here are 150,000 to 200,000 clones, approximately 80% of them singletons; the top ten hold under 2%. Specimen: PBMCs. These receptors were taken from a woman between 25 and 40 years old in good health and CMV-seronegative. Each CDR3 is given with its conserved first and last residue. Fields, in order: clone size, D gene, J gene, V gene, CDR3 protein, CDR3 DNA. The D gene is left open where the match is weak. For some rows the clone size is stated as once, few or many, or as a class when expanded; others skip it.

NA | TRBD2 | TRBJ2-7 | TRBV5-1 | CASSWGLAGGVDEQYF | TGCGCCAGCAGCTGGGGACTAGCGGGAGGTGTCGACGAGCAGTACTTC
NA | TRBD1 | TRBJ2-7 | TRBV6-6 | CASSYPDRASYEQYF | TGTGCCAGCAGTTACCCTGACAGGGCTTCCTACGAGCAGTACTTC
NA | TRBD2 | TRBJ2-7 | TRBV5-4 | CASSTSGSGEQYF | TGTGCCAGCAGCACCAGCGGGAGTGGCGAGCAGTACTTC
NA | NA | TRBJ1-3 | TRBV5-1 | CASSLQGLSGNTIYF | TGCGCCAGCAGCTTGCAGGGCCTCTCTGGAAACACCATATATTTT
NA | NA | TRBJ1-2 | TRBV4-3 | CASSQDLRQYSGGYTF | TGCGCCAGCAGCCAAGATCTTCGGCAGTACTCGGGAGGCTACACCTTC
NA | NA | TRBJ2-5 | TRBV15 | CATSRSNPQETQYF | TGTGCCACCAGCAGATCAAATCCCCAAGAGACCCAGTACTTC
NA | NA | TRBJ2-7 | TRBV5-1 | CASSLELQTYEQYF | TGCGCCAGCAGCTTGGAGCTTCAAACCTACGAGCAGTACTTC
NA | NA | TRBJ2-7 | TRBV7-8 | CASSFGVYEQYF | TGTGCCAGCAGCTTTGGAGTCTACGAGCAGTACTTC
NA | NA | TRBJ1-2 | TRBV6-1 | CASSATGKSGYTF | TGTGCCAGCAGTGCCACAGGAAAAAGTGGCTACACCTTC
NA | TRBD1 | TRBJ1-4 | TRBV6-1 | CASSTDRGNEKLFF | TGTGCCAGCAGTACGGACAGGGGGAATGAAAAACTGTTTTTT
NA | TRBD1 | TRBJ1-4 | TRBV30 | CAWSLVRLGQGSWREKLFF | TGTGCCTGGAGTCTAGTTCGGTTGGGACAGGGGAGTTGGAGGGAAAAACTGTTTTTT
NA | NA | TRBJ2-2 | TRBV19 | CATYQFMTGNTGELFF | TGTGCCACCTACCAGTTTATGACAGGGAACACCGGGGAGCTGTTTTTT
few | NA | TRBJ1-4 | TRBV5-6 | CASSLSQGLSEKLFF | TGTGCCAGCAGCTTGTCACAGGGATTAAGTGAAAAACTGTTTTTT
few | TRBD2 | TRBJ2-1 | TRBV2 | CASSAGRTSGSSYYNEQFF | TGTGCCAGCAGTGCGGGGAGGACTAGCGGGAGTAGTTACTACAATGAGCAGTTCTTC
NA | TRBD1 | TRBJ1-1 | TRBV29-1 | CSVEATGLVAFF | TGCAGCGTTGAAGCGACAGGGCTGGTAGCTTTCTTT
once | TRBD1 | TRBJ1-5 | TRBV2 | CASRRQGSQPQHF | TGTGCCAGCAGAAGACAGGGTTCTCAGCCCCAGCATTTT
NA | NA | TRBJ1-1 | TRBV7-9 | CASSPPGQPYTEAFF | TGTGCCAGCAGCCCGCCTGGACAGCCCTACACTGAAGCTTTCTTT
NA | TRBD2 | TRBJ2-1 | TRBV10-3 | CAISEPGTSGRHNEQFF | TGTGCCATCAGTGAACCCGGGACTAGCGGGAGACATAATGAGCAGTTCTTC
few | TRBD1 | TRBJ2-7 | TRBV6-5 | CASTRQGANEQYF | TGTGCCAGCACCCGACAGGGGGCAAACGAGCAGTACTTC
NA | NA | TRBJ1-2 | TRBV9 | CASSVSQGFHGYTF | TGTGCCAGCAGCGTTTCACAGGGATTCCATGGCTACACCTTC
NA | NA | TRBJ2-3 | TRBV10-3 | CAISEGSVRTDTQYF | TGTGCCATCAGTGAAGGGAGCGTACGCACAGATACGCAGTATTTT
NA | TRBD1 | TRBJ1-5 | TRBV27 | CASSSTTGVQPQHF | TGTGCCAGCAGTTCAACCACAGGGGTCCAGCCCCAGCATTTT
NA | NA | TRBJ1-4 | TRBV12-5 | CASGFPGGGNEKLFF | TGTGCTAGTGGTTTCCCTGGCGGGGGAAATGAAAAACTGTTTTTT
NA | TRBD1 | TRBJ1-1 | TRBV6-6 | CASSDPQGMNTEAFF | TGTGCCAGCAGTGACCCACAGGGGATGAACACTGAAGCTTTCTTT